This T cell receptor beta chain was obtained from a study of beta chain features in type 1 diabetes. Findings of the study overall: TCRB rearrangement may or may not be influenced by HLA type; here this remained unresolved.

With regard to this clone: Antigen specificity is unknown.

Trimming pared 0 bases from V and 9 bases from J, leaving 12 bases between. Germline CDR1 and CDR2: MNHEY and SVGAGI. This CDR3 spans 15 amino acids. The study reverse transcribed the entire isolated RNA, so it sequenced expressed TCRB transcripts. Data came from immunoSEQ multiplex PCR; TCRdb stores just in-frame clones and leaves some out. The sample holds 250,000 to 350,000 clones, about 14% seen once. The genes are TRBV6-5 and TRBJ1-6; perhaps TRBD1 as D (6 bases). The sequence derives from a man aged 25-45 years in good health. Input material: central memory CD4+ T cells from blood. The CDR3, as DNA: TGTGCCAGCAGTTACTCGATGGGGGCGCGTTCACCCCTCCACTTT. As protein: CASSYSMGARSPLHF.